Listed below are T cell receptor beta chains from one sample, sequenced in a study of identical twins. Each CDR3 protein gets one entry after TCRdb re-called the 5' RACE reads with MiXCR. The sample records about 220,000 distinct CDR3 sequences, less than 8% being singletons. This sample also appeared in a second study, on yellow fever vaccine responses in identical twins.

The sequencing input was memory (CD45RO+) T cells sorted from blood. The receptors were gathered from a woman under 30 in good health. Both conserved end residues are part of each CDR3. The D gene is left open where the match is weak. Only some rows state a clone size, as once, few, many or a class for expanded clones.

D: -; V: TRBV4-2; J: TRBJ1-4; size: -; DNA: TGTGCCAGCAGCCGGAACATAATCACCGGGACCGCGGCAACTAATGAAAAACTGTTTTTT; CDR3: CASSRNIITGTAATNEKLFF
D: -; V: TRBV6-2/TRBV6-3; J: TRBJ2-1; size: many; DNA: TGTGCCAGCAGTCCCACCGACTTGCTTGGGGGAATTAATGAGCAGTTCTTC; CDR3: CASSPTDLLGGINEQFF
D: -; V: TRBV20-1; J: TRBJ2-3; size: many; DNA: TGCAGTGCTAGAAAATCCCCAGGGGGAGGGGCAGATACGCAGTATTTT; CDR3: CSARKSPGGGADTQYF
D: -; V: TRBV10-1; J: TRBJ2-7; size: many; DNA: TGCGCCAGCAGTCGGGACCTCAATGCCCTCTACGAGCAGTACTTC; CDR3: CASSRDLNALYEQYF
D: -; V: TRBV20-1; J: TRBJ2-7; size: -; DNA: TGCAGTGCTAGAGATTTTCCAGGGCCTACCTACGAGCAGTACTTC; CDR3: CSARDFPGPTYEQYF
D: -; V: TRBV7-9; J: TRBJ1-1; size: many; DNA: TGTGCCAGCAGCTTAACTCGGGACACCACTGAAGCTTTCTTT; CDR3: CASSLTRDTTEAFF
D: -; V: TRBV3-1; J: TRBJ2-4; size: many; DNA: TGTGCCAGCAGCCTAGAGGAGGGGGTTCAGTACTTC; CDR3: CASSLEEGVQYF
D: -; V: TRBV7-2; J: TRBJ2-1; size: many; DNA: TGTGCCAGCAGCCACGATAGGGGGGAGCAGTTCTTC; CDR3: CASSHDRGEQFF
D: -; V: TRBV30; J: TRBJ2-7; size: -; DNA: TGTGCCTGGAAATCGGGGACCTACGAGCAGTACTTC; CDR3: CAWKSGTYEQYF
D: -; V: TRBV21-1; J: TRBJ2-2; size: few; DNA: TGTGCCAGCAGCGGCGCTAAGTCGGGACTAGCGGGAGTGGAGAACACCGGGGAGCTGTTTTTT; CDR3: CASSGAKSGLAGVENTGELFF
D: -; V: TRBV12-5; J: TRBJ2-7; size: -; DNA: TGTGCTAGTGGTTTGGTACTCGGTCAGGGGCGCGGAAACGAGCAGTACTTC; CDR3: CASGLVLGQGRGNEQYF
D: TRBD1; V: TRBV4-2; J: TRBJ2-3; size: many; DNA: TGTGCCAGCAGCCAAGTCATCCAGGGGGCGAGGGATACGCAGTATTTT; CDR3: CASSQVIQGARDTQYF
D: -; V: TRBV7-7; J: TRBJ2-2; size: few; DNA: TGTGCTAGCCGTAAGGCGGGCACCGGGGAGCTGTTTTTT; CDR3: CASRKAGTGELFF
D: TRBD1; V: TRBV7-2; J: TRBJ1-2; size: many; DNA: TGTGCCAGCAGCTTGCAACAGGGGACCTATGGCTACACCTTC; CDR3: CASSLQQGTYGYTF
D: TRBD1; V: TRBV4-1; J: TRBJ2-3; size: -; DNA: TGCGCCAGCAGCCAAGAGTGGACGACAGGGGCGGCGGGTATGGGCACAGATACGCAGTATTTT; CDR3: CASSQEWTTGAAGMGTDTQYF
D: TRBD2; V: TRBV4-3; J: TRBJ2-3; size: few; DNA: TGCGCCAGCAGCCAAGAAGGGGCTAGCGGGAGCGTAGATACGCAGTATTTT; CDR3: CASSQEGASGSVDTQYF
D: -; V: TRBV19; J: TRBJ2-3; size: -; DNA: TGTGCCAGTAGGGGGGTACCCACAGATACGCAGTATTTT; CDR3: CASRGVPTDTQYF
D: TRBD1; V: TRBV29-1; J: TRBJ2-7; size: many; DNA: TGCAGCGTCCGACAGGGGGACGACGAGCAGTACTTC; CDR3: CSVRQGDDEQYF
D: -; V: TRBV12-3/TRBV12-4; J: TRBJ2-3; size: many; DNA: TGTGCCAGCCGCCTAAGTTTCTCCGACACAGATACGCAGTATTTT; CDR3: CASRLSFSDTDTQYF
D: TRBD2; V: TRBV6-4; J: TRBJ2-3; size: many; DNA: TGTGCCAGCAGTGCGGGACTAGGTCTGACAGATACGCAGTATTTT; CDR3: CASSAGLGLTDTQYF
D: -; V: TRBV7-8; J: TRBJ2-3; size: -; DNA: TGTGCCAGCAGCTGGGACAACACAGATACGCAGTATTTT; CDR3: CASSWDNTDTQYF
D: -; V: TRBV5-1; J: TRBJ1-4; size: many; DNA: TGCGCCAGCAGCCCAAGCAGGGATCGTGAAAAACTGTTTTTT; CDR3: CASSPSRDREKLFF
D: -; V: TRBV12-3/TRBV12-4; J: TRBJ2-7; size: -; DNA: TGTGCCAGCAGTTTCCAGGGGAGCGGGACGTCCAACGAGCAGTACTTC; CDR3: CASSFQGSGTSNEQYF
D: TRBD1; V: TRBV6-1; J: TRBJ1-5; size: many; DNA: TGTGCCAGCAGTCAGGACAGGGGGGGCAATCAGCCCCAGCATTTT; CDR3: CASSQDRGGNQPQHF
D: -; V: TRBV5-1; J: TRBJ2-7; size: many; DNA: TGCGCCAGCAGCCCATCAATTCAGGGACATTCGTGGGAGCAGTACTTC; CDR3: CASSPSIQGHSWEQYF
D: TRBD2; V: TRBV20-1; J: TRBJ2-5; size: many; DNA: TGCAGTGCTAGACTAGCGGGACTTGAGACCCAGTACTTC; CDR3: CSARLAGLETQYF
D: TRBD1; V: TRBV20-1; J: TRBJ2-3; size: many; DNA: TGCAGTGCTAGAGATCGGGGACAGGGGATCGATACGCAGTATTTT; CDR3: CSARDRGQGIDTQYF
D: TRBD1; V: TRBV24-1; J: TRBJ1-2; size: few; DNA: TGTGCCACCAGTGACGCGACACAGGGGGCGCGTGGCTACACCTTC; CDR3: CATSDATQGARGYTF
D: -; V: TRBV20-1; J: TRBJ2-1; size: -; DNA: TGCAGTGCCCGAGCCCGAAATGAGCAGTTCTTC; CDR3: CSARARNEQFF
D: -; V: TRBV5-6; J: TRBJ2-2; size: -; DNA: TGTGCCAGCAGCTCGGAGCTGTCAGGGTCGTTGAACACCGGGGAGCAGTTTTTT; CDR3: CASSSELSGSLNTGEQFF
D: -; V: TRBV3-1; J: TRBJ2-3; size: -; DNA: TGTGCCAGCAGCCAGGCCGGAGGTACGCAGTATTTT; CDR3: CASSQAGGTQYF
D: -; V: TRBV27; J: TRBJ1-5; size: many; DNA: TGTGCCAGCGGTGACAGACGCAATCAGCCCCAGCATTTT; CDR3: CASGDRRNQPQHF
D: TRBD1; V: TRBV6-1; J: TRBJ1-1; size: many; DNA: TGTGCCAAATATACAGGGGGTTACACTGAAGCTTTCTTT; CDR3: CAKYTGGYTEAFF
D: TRBD2; V: TRBV5-4; J: TRBJ2-5; size: -; DNA: TGTGCCAGCAGCCCTACTAGCGGGAGCGCAGAGACCCAGTACTTC; CDR3: CASSPTSGSAETQYF
D: -; V: TRBV29-1; J: TRBJ1-1; size: many; DNA: TGCAGCGTTGTGGGCTACGTGAACACTGAAGCTTTCTTT; CDR3: CSVVGYVNTEAFF
D: TRBD1; V: TRBV6-6; J: TRBJ2-7; size: few; DNA: TGTGCCAGCAGCGGGACAGGGGGGAACGAGCAGTACTTC; CDR3: CASSGTGGNEQYF
D: -; V: TRBV6-1; J: TRBJ1-1; size: -; DNA: TGTGCCAGCAGTGAAGTGACGGGCGCTGTAGCTTTCTTT; CDR3: CASSEVTGAVAFF
D: -; V: TRBV20-1; J: TRBJ1-5; size: -; DNA: TGCAGTGCTAGAGGTCTGGGGGTCCTTAGCAATCAGCCCCAGCATTTT; CDR3: CSARGLGVLSNQPQHF